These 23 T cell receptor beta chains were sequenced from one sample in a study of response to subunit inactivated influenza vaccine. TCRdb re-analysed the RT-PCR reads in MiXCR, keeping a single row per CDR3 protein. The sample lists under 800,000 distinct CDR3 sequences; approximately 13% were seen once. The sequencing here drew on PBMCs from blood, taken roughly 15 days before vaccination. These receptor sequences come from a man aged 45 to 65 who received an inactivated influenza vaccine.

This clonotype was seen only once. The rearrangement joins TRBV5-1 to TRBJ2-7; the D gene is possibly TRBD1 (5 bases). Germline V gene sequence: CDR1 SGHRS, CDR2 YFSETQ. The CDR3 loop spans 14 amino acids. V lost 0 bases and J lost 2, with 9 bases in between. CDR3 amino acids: CASSLGQIAYEQYF. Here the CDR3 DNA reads TGCGCCAGCAGCTTGGGACAGATTGCCTACGAGCAGTACTTC.

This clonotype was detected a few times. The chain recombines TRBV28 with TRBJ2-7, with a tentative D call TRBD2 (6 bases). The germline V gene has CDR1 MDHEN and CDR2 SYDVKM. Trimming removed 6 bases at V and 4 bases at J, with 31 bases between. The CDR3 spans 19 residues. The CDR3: CASRRRRNPMREASYEQYF. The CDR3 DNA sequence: TGTGCCAGCAGGCGGCGGAGAAATCCGATGAGGGAGGCTAGTTACGAGCAGTACTTC.

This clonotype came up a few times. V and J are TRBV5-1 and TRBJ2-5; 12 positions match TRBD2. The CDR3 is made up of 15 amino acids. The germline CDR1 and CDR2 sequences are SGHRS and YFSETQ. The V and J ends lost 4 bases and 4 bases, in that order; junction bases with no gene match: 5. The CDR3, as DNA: TGCGCCAGCAGCGCGACTAGCGGGAGTATAGAGACCCAGTACTTC. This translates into CASSATSGSIETQYF.

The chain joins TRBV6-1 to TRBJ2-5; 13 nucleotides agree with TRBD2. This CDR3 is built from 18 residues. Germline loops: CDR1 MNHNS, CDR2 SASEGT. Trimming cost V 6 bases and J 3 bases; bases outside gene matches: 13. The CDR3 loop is CASRQGVRTSGSKETQYF. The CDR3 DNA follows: TGTGCCAGCAGACAGGGCGTTCGGACTAGCGGGAGCAAAGAGACCCAGTACTTC.

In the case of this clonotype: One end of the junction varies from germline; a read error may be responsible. The DNA of the CDR3 is TGTACCAGCAGACCGGGACAGTTAGTTGCGGAAAGTTCTGGAAACACCATATATTTT. Translated: CTSRPGQLVAESSGNTIYF. This chain links TRBV6-4 with TRBJ1-3; 7 bases fit TRBD1. CDR3 length: 19 residues. Germline V gene lookup returns CDR1 MRHNA and CDR2 SNTAGT.

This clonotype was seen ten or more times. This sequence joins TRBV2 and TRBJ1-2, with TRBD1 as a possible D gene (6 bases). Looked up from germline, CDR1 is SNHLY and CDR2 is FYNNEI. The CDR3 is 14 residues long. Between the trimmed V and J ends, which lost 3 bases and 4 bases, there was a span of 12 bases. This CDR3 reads CASSDITGTYGYTF. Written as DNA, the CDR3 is TGTGCCAGCAGTGATATTACAGGGACCTATGGCTACACCTTC.

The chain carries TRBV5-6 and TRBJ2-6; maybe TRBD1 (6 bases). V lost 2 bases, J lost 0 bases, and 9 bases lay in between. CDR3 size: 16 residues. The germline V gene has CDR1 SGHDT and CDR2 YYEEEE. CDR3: CASSFGQFSGANVLTF. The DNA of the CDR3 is TGTGCCAGCAGCTTCGGACAGTTCTCTGGGGCCAACGTCCTGACTTTC.

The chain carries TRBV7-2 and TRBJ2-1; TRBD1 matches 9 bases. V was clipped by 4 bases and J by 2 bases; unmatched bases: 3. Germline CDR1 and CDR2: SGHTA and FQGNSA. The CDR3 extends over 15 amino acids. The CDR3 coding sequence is TGTGCCAGCAGCTGGGACAGGGCGACCTACAATGAGCAGTTCTTC. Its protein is CASSWDRATYNEQFF.

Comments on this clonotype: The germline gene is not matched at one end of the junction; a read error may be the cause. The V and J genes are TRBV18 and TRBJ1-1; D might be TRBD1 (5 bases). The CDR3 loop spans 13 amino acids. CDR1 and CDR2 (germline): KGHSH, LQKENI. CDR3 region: CASTPRDRGEAFF. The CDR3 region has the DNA TGTGCCAGCACACCACGAGACAGAGGTGAAGCTTTCTTT.

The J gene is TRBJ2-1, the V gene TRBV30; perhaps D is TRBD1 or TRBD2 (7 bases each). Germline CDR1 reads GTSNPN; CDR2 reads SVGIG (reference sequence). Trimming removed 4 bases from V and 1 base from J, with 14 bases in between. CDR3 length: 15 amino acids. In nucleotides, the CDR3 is TGTGCCTGGAAGGGGCAGGGGGGGTCCTACAATGAGCAGTTCTTC. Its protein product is CAWKGQGGSYNEQFF.

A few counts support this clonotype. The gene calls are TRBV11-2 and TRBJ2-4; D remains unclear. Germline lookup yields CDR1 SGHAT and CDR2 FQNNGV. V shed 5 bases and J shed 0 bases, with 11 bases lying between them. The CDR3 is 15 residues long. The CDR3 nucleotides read TGTGCCAGCAGCGTCCGGGTCTTAGCCAAAAACATTCAGTACTTC. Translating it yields CASSVRVLAKNIQYF.

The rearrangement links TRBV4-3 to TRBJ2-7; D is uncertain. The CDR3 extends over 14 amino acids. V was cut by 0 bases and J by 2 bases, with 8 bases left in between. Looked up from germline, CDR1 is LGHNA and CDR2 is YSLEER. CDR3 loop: CASSQDRQAYEQYF. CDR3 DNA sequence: TGCGCCAGCAGCCAAGATCGCCAGGCCTACGAGCAGTACTTC.

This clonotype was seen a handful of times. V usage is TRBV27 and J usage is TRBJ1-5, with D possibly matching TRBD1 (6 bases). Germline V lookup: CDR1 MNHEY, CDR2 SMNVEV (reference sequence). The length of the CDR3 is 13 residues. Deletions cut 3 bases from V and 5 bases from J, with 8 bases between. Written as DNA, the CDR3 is TGTGCCAGCAGTTTCAGGGGAGATCAGCCCCAGCATTTT. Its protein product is CASSFRGDQPQHF.

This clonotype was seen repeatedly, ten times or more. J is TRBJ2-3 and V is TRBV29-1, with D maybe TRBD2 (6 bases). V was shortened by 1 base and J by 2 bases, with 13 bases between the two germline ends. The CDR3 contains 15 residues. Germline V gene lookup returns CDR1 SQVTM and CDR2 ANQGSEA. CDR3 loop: CSVEGRDGFTDTQYF. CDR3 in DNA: TGCAGCGTTGAAGGGAGGGACGGATTCACAGATACGCAGTATTTT.

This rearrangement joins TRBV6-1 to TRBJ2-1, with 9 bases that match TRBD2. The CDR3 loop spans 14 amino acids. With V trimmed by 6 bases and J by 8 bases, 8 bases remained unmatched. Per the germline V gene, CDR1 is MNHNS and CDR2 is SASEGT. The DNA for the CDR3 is TGTGCCAGCAGCCTTAGCGGGAGAAACCATGAGCAGTTCTTC. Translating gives CASSLSGRNHEQFF.

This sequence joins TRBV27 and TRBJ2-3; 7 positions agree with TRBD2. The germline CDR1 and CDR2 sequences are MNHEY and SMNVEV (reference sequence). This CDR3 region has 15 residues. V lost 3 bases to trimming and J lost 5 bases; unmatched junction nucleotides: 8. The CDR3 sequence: CASSFGGGRGDTQYF. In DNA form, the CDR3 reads TGTGCCAGCAGTTTTGGGGGGGGACGAGGAGATACGCAGTATTTT.

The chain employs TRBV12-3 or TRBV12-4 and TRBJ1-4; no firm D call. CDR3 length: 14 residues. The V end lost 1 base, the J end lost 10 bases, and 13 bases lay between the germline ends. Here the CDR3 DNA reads TGTGCCAGCAGTTTAGGCTCCGAGCGAGGAAAACTGTTTTTT. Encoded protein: CASSLGSERGKLFF.

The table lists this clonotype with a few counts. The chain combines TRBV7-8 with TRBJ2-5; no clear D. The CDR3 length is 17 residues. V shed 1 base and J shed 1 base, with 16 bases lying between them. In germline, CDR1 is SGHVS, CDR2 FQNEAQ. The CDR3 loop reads CASSLVSVSGSQETQYF. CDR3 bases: TGTGCCAGCAGCTTAGTTTCAGTCAGTGGCTCCCAAGAGACCCAGTACTTC.

The CDR3 region has the DNA TGCGCCAGCAGCACGACAGGGATGGACACTGAAGCTTTCTTT. Its protein product is CASSTTGMDTEAFF. The chain recombines TRBV10-1 with TRBJ1-1; 7 positions match TRBD1. The V gene's germline CDR1 is WNHNN and CDR2 SYGVQD (reference sequence). CDR3 length: 14 residues. V lost 6 bases to trimming and J lost 3 bases; unmatched junction nucleotides: 7.

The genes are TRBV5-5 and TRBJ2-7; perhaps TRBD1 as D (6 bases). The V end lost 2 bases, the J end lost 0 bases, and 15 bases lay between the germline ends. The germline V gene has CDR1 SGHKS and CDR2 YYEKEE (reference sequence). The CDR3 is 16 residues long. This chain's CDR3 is CASSFGGLGSSYEQYF. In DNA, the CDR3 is TGTGCCAGCAGCTTTGGGGGCTTGGGAAGCTCCTACGAGCAGTACTTC.

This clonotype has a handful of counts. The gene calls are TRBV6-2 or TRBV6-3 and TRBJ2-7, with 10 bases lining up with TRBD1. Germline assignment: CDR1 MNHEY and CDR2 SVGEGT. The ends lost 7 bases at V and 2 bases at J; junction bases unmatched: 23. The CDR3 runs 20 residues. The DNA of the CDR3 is TGTGCCAGCACCCCTCCGGTCCCAAACCGGGACAGGGGATGGGCCTACGAGCAGTACTTC. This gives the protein CASTPPVPNRDRGWAYEQYF.

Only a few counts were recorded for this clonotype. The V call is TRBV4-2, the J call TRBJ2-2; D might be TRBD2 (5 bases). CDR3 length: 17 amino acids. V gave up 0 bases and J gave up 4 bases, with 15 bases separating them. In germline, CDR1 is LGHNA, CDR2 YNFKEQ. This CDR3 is CASSQDLPQAGTGELFF. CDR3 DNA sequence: TGTGCCAGCAGCCAAGATCTGCCCCAGGCGGGCACCGGGGAGCTGTTTTTT.

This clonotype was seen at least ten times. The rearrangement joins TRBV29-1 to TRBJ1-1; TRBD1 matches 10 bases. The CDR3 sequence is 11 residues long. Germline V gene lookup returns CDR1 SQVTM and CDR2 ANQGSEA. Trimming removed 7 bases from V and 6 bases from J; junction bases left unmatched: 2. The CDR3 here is CSAGQGAEAFF. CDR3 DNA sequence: TGCAGCGCCGGACAGGGGGCTGAAGCTTTCTTT.